This T cell receptor beta chain was observed in a study of CD8+CD57+ T cells in acquired aplastic anemia. Selection for sequencing was limited to patients who had shown CD8+CD57+ cell expansion by flow cytometry. According to the study, genomic DNA was the template for TCR beta VDJ and CDR3 profiling. TCRdb reprocessed the reads via MiXCR and lists one record per CDR3 protein. Among some 170,000 distinct CDR3 sequences listed, roughly 48% were seen once. Germline CDR1 and CDR2: SGHVS and FNYEAQ. Trimming left V 4 bases short and J 0 bases short, with 10 bases between. The CDR3 consists of 15 residues.

This chain uses TRBV7-6 with TRBJ1-5, with D possibly TRBD1 on 6 matching bases. The clonotype comes from a human donor with aplastic anemia. Sequencing input: sorted CD4+, CD8+, or CD8+CD57+ T cells (not recorded which) from PBMCs. The CDR3 region is CASSSTGNSNQPQHF. The CDR3 bases are TGTGCCAGCAGCTCGACAGGTAATAGCAATCAGCCCCAGCATTTT.